The clone carrying this T cell receptor (beta chain) was counted only a few times. The entry originates in a study of T cell repertoires in cytomegalovirus infection. From the reads, TCRdb called clonotypes with MiXCR, one entry per CDR3 protein. The sample lists 310,000 or so distinct CDR3 sequences; 8% to 10% were seen once. In germline, CDR1 is SGHDN, CDR2 FVKESK. The CDR3 runs to 15 residues. Trimming shortened V by 2 bases and J by 2 bases, and 11 bases separated the two germline ends. This sequence joins TRBV14 and TRBJ2-3, with a tentative D call TRBD1 (6 bases). This sequence was found in a human donor in good health (CMV status not recorded). Some clones in this sample may be carry-over from other donors' samples. The sequenced material came from PBMCs. The chain's CDR3 is CASSQHRVDTDTQYF. The CDR3 DNA is TGTGCCAGCAGCCAACACAGGGTTGACACAGATACGCAGTATTTT.